Below are 27 T cell receptor beta chains sequenced from a single sample in a study of Graves' ophthalmopathy and Graves' hyperthyroidism. From RNA, the CDR3 regions of TCR beta chains were amplified and sequenced. First-round RT-PCR used HTBI primers; second-round multiplex PCR followed. Using its own MiXCR run on the multiplex PCR reads, TCRdb lists one record per CDR3 protein. The repertoire consists of 400,000 to 450,000 distinct CDR3 sequences, with 20% to 25% occurring once and the leading ten covering approximately 3%. Sequencing was carried out using peripheral blood. All receptors come from a woman under 30 with stable Graves' hyperthyroidism.

This clonotype was found many times. The chain employs TRBV28 and TRBJ1-1; D might be TRBD1 (5 bases). Germline assignment: CDR1 MDHEN and CDR2 SYDVKM. With 3 bases removed from V and 3 bases from J, the gap between germline ends came to 11 bases. The CDR3 covers 14 residues. As DNA, the CDR3 is TGTGCCAGCAGTTTCCCAGGGCGGTACACTGAAGCTTTCTTT. The encoded protein is CASSFPGRYTEAFF.

This clonotype was recorded a few times. This rearrangement joins TRBV5-1 to TRBJ2-6; D perhaps matches TRBD1 (5 bases). Trimming cost V 4 bases and J 0 bases, with 11 bases left between them. The CDR3 is 16 residues long. Germline CDR1 reads SGHRS; CDR2 reads YFSETQ. The CDR3 DNA reads TGCGCCAGCAGCCCACAGGTACACTCTGGGGCCAACGTCCTGACTTTC. As protein: CASSPQVHSGANVLTF.

In this sample, this clonotype turned up a few times. The chain recombines TRBV18 with TRBJ2-7; 11 nucleotides match TRBD2. The CDR3 has 15 amino acids. Germline V gene data show CDR1 as KGHSH and CDR2 as LQKENI. The trim removed 2 bases at V and 5 bases at J, leaving 5 bases unmatched. CDR3 nucleotide sequence: TGTGCCAGCTCACCATTACTAGCGGGAGCCAACGAGCAGTACTTC. Its translation is CASSPLLAGANEQYF.

Ten or more counts support this clonotype. The chain links TRBV13 to TRBJ2-5; TRBD1 might be the D (6 bases). CDR3 length equals 14 residues. The germline gives CDR1 PRHDT, CDR2 FYEKMQ (reference sequence). Deletions cut 1 base from V and 5 bases from J, with 11 bases between. The CDR3 nucleotides are TGTGCCAGCAGCTTAGATCTGAGGGGGGAGACCCAGTACTTC. Translation: CASSLDLRGETQYF.

The CDR3 DNA reads as TGTGCCAGCAGTTTAAGTTACGGGGTCAACACTGAAGCTTTCTTT. It specifies CASSLSYGVNTEAFF. The chain combines TRBV28 with TRBJ1-1; D is undetermined. Trimming shortened V by 2 bases and J by 2 bases, and 12 bases separated the two germline ends. CDR1 and CDR2 (germline): MDHEN, SYDVKM. This CDR3 is 15 amino acids long.

This clonotype was observed a few times. The chain carries TRBV28 and TRBJ1-2, with D maybe TRBD1 (6 bases). The germline CDR1 and CDR2 sequences are MDHEN and SYDVKM. Trimming cost V 5 bases and J 1 base, with 14 bases left between them. This CDR3 region has 15 residues. CDR3 sequence reads: CASSPSDSFNYGYTF. Written as DNA, the CDR3 is TGTGCCAGCAGTCCATCGGACAGTTTTAACTATGGCTACACCTTC.

This clonotype was recorded a few times. The J gene is TRBJ1-1, the V gene TRBV12-3 or TRBV12-4; D unclear. The V gene lost 8 bases and the J gene lost 0 bases, with 10 bases spanning the gap. This CDR3 is built from 13 residues. The CDR3 sequence is CASVGDMNTEAFF. DNA of the CDR3: TGTGCCAGCGTCGGTGATATGAACACTGAAGCTTTCTTT.

As for this clonotype: A much larger clonotype is one base distant, so this may be a read error. The chain carries TRBV9 and TRBJ2-7, with 7 bases aligning to TRBD1. Germline values: CDR1 SGDLS, CDR2 YYNGEE. This CDR3 is 12 amino acids long. CDR3 in amino acids: CASGLGGDEQCF. The CDR3 DNA is TGTGCCAGCGGTCTAGGGGGCGACGAGCAGTGCTTC.

This clonotype came up many times. This chain connects TRBV7-9 to TRBJ1-2, with D hard to call. The V end lost 8 bases, the J end lost 6 bases, and 13 bases lay between the germline ends. Germline assignment: CDR1 SEHNR and CDR2 FQNEAQ (reference sequence). The CDR3 length is 12 residues. The CDR3 is CASLGEGNGYTF. The CDR3 nucleotides are TGTGCCAGCCTCGGGGAGGGTAATGGCTACACCTTC.

This clonotype was counted ten times or more. CDR3 protein: CSSVPRTEKKTEAFF. DNA for the CDR3: TGCAGCTCAGTTCCGAGGACAGAAAAAAAAACTGAAGCTTTCTTT. This chain joins TRBV29-1 and TRBJ1-1, with D maybe TRBD1 (6 bases). The germline V and J ends were trimmed by 8 bases and 5 bases, with 24 bases remaining between them. Per germline, CDR1 SQVTM and CDR2 ANQGSEA. CDR3 length: 15 residues.

This clonotype has a handful of counts. The CDR3 loop is CASSLWGNRPQHF. The CDR3, as DNA: TGTGCCAGCAGTTTATGGGGGAATAGGCCCCAGCATTTT. The rearrangement joins TRBV28 to TRBJ1-5; no reliable D call. V lost 0 bases to trimming and J lost 9 bases, with 9 bases between them. Looked up from germline, CDR1 is MDHEN and CDR2 is SYDVKM. The length of the CDR3 is 13 residues.

This clonotype has only a few counts. CDR3 sequence (DNA): TGTGCCTGGATTCAAGGGAGGTTCACCGGGGAGCTGTTTTTT. It yields the protein CAWIQGRFTGELFF. The rearrangement links TRBV30 to TRBJ2-2, with D maybe TRBD2 (6 bases). CDR1 is GTSNPN and CDR2 is SVGIG in the germline V gene (reference sequence). CDR3 length: 14 residues. Trimming removed 4 bases from V and 4 bases from J, with 13 bases in between.

J is TRBJ1-5 and V is TRBV28, with TRBD1 matching over 8 bases. V trimming: 5 bases; J trimming: 7 bases; junction bases outside the gene matches: 7. This CDR3 has 14 residues. Germline CDR1 and CDR2: MDHEN and SYDVKM. This CDR3 reads CASSRQGRRQPQHF. The DNA of the CDR3 is TGTGCCAGCAGTCGACAGGGGCGAAGGCAGCCCCAGCATTTT. The variable domain in full, with the rest retrieved from reference TRBV28 and TRBJ1-5, is DVKVTQSSRYLVKRTGEKVFLECVQDMDHENMFWYRQDPGLGLRLIYFSYDVKMKEKGDIPEGYSVSREKKERFSLILESASTNQTSMYLCASSRQGRRQPQHFGDGTRLSIL.

The table lists this clonotype with many counts. This rearrangement joins TRBV7-9 to TRBJ1-5; TRBD1 is a possible D gene (5 bases). V lost 3 bases to trimming and J lost 9 bases, with 9 bases between them. The CDR3 runs 12 residues. Germline V CDR1 and CDR2: SEHNR, FQNEAQ (reference sequence). The CDR3 protein is CASSFQGGPQHF. The CDR3 DNA follows: TGTGCCAGCAGCTTTCAGGGTGGGCCCCAGCATTTT.

This sequence joins TRBV12-3 or TRBV12-4 and TRBJ1-6; D is unresolved. V lost 5 bases and J lost 7, with 15 bases in between. The CDR3 spans 15 residues. The chain's CDR3 is CASSALEAPNSPLHF. The CDR3 DNA reads TGTGCCAGCAGTGCCCTGGAAGCCCCCAATTCACCCCTCCACTTT.

This clonotype was seen repeatedly, ten times or more. J is TRBJ2-5 and V is TRBV28, with D uncertain. This CDR3 has 13 amino acids. Per the germline V gene, CDR1 is MDHEN and CDR2 is SYDVKM. Trimming removed 5 bases at V and 5 bases at J, with 12 bases between. CDR3 amino acids: CASSRLVRETQYF. Here the CDR3 DNA reads TGTGCCAGCAGTCGGTTAGTGCGGGAGACCCAGTACTTC.

This clonotype has a count of ten or more. The V call is TRBV25-1, the J call TRBJ2-7; no definite D call. The germline CDR1 and CDR2 sequences are MGHDK and SYGVNS. V was shortened by 3 bases and J by 4 bases, with 19 bases between the two germline ends. The CDR3 has 16 residues. CDR3 DNA: TGTGCCAGCAGTGACGCCGCGCAGGCCGTCCCATACGAGCAGTACTTC. It codes for CASSDAAQAVPYEQYF.

The gene calls are TRBV7-8 and TRBJ2-7, with no clear D. The CDR3 is 13 amino acids. Germline CDR1 reads SGHVS; CDR2 reads FQNEAQ. Trimming pared 1 base from V and 3 bases from J, leaving 7 bases between. The CDR3 sequence: CASSLDRHYEQYF. In nucleotides, the CDR3 is TGTGCCAGCAGCTTAGACCGTCACTACGAGCAGTACTTC.

This clonotype was picked up many times. The rearrangement links TRBV7-2 to TRBJ2-7; no reliable D call. Germline CDR1 and CDR2: SGHTA and FQGNSA. The V end was cut by 5 bases, the J end by 3 bases, with 14 bases between. The CDR3 is 14 amino acids. In DNA form, the CDR3 reads TGTGCCAGCAGCCGGGCCCGCCCGGGCTACGAGCAGTACTTC. Protein: CASSRARPGYEQYF. The full variable domain, completed using reference TRBV7-2 and TRBJ2-7, is GAGVSQSPSNKVTEKGKDVELRCDPISGHTALYWYRQSLGQGLEFLIYFQGNSAPDKSGLPSDRFSAERTGGSVSTLTIQRTQQEDSAVYLCASSRARPGYEQYFGPGTRLTVT.

Comment on this clonotype: One end of the junction does not line up with germline, which may come from a read error. The chain couples TRBV20-1 to TRBJ1-5; D may be TRBD1 (6 bases). The germline gives CDR1 DFQATT, CDR2 SNEGSKA (reference sequence). The CDR3 loop spans 15 amino acids. The CDR3 coding sequence is TGCAGTGCTAGAGGGGGGGCTCGGAGCAATCAGCCCCAGCGTTTT. Amino acid sequence: CSARGGARSNQPQRF.

This clonotype was observed a few times. The chain links TRBV3-1 to TRBJ2-5; D remains unclear. The V and J ends lost 2 bases and 5 bases respectively, with 9 bases between them. This CDR3 region has 13 residues. Germline lookup yields CDR1 LGHDT and CDR2 YNNKEL (reference sequence). For the CDR3, the DNA is TGTGCCAGCAGCCAACGCGGAGCGGAGACCCAGTACTTC. Protein sequence: CASSQRGAETQYF.

This clonotype has a count of ten or more. This chain joins TRBV12-3 or TRBV12-4 and TRBJ2-7; D not resolved. The ends were cut back, 3 bases at V and 0 bases at J, with 12 bases in the middle. The CDR3 is made up of 15 amino acids. The CDR3: CASSFKGRSSYEQYF. CDR3 nucleotide sequence: TGTGCCAGCAGTTTTAAGGGCCGGAGCTCCTACGAGCAGTACTTC.

The gene calls are TRBV28 and TRBJ1-3; 7 positions agree with TRBD1. The CDR3 contains 18 residues. CDR1 and CDR2 from the germline V gene are MDHEN and SYDVKM. The junction had 14 bases not matched to a gene; V was cut back by 6 bases and J by 0 bases. Here the CDR3 reads CASSPIGTESSSGNTIYF. In DNA, the CDR3 is TGTGCCAGCAGCCCGATCGGGACAGAAAGTTCCTCTGGAAACACCATATATTTT.

Many counts were recorded for this clonotype. The chain is built from TRBV6-2 or TRBV6-3 and TRBJ2-4; a weak D match, TRBD2 (7 bases). The germline V gene encodes CDR1 MNHEY and CDR2 SVGEGT. CDR3 length: 15 residues. The V end lost 6 bases, the J end lost 6 bases, and 18 bases lay between the germline ends. CDR3 nucleotides: TGTGCCAGCAGCCTGGGGGGGCAAGCCGTAAACATTCAGTACTTC. As protein: CASSLGGQAVNIQYF.

This clonotype has ten or more counts. The V gene is TRBV12-3 or TRBV12-4, the J gene TRBJ1-1; D not certain. The V and J ends lost 3 bases and 1 base respectively, with 15 bases between them. The CDR3 totals 16 residues. DNA of the CDR3: TGTGCCAGCAGTTTTGATTCCCCACTTTGGAACACTGAAGCTTTCTTT. Its protein product is CASSFDSPLWNTEAFF.

This chain links TRBV12-3 or TRBV12-4 with TRBJ1-3; weak D call: TRBD1 (6 bases). V was clipped by 3 bases and J by 8 bases, with 11 bases between them. This CDR3 spans 13 amino acids. The CDR3 DNA follows: TGTGCCAGCAGTTTCAACAGGGTTGACACCATATATTTT. Its translation is CASSFNRVDTIYF.

In this sample, this clonotype turned up many times. The V gene is TRBV29-1, the J gene TRBJ2-5, with a tentative D call TRBD2 (6 bases). The CDR3 length is 11 residues. The V end was cut by 6 bases, the J end by 3 bases, with 8 bases between. Germline assignment: CDR1 SQVTM and CDR2 ANQGSEA. CDR3 loop: CSVGLEETQYF. CDR3 in DNA: TGCAGCGTGGGACTGGAAGAGACCCAGTACTTC.